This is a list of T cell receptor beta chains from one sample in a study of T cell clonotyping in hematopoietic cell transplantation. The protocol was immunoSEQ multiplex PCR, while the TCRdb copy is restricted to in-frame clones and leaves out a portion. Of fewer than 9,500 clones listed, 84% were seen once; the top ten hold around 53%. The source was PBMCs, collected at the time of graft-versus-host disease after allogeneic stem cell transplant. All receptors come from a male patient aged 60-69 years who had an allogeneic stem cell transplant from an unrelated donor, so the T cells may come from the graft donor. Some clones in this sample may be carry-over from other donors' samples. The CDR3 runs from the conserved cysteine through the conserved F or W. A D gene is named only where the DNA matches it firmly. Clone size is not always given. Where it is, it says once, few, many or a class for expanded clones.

CDR3aa: CASSHRGDAFF
CDR3nt: TGTGCCAGCAGCCACAGGGGGGATGCTTTCTTT
d_gene: TRBD1
abundance: .
j_gene: TRBJ1-1
v_gene: TRBV14

CDR3aa: CASSLAPNYGYTF
CDR3nt: TGCGCCAGCAGCTTGGCTCCGAACTATGGCTACACCTTC
d_gene: .
abundance: few
j_gene: TRBJ1-2
v_gene: TRBV5-1

CDR3aa: CASRRNEGRNQPQHF
CDR3nt: TGTGCCAGCCGCCGGAATGAGGGTAGGAATCAGCCCCAGCATTTT
d_gene: .
abundance: .
j_gene: TRBJ1-5
v_gene: TRBV6-1

CDR3aa: CATSSYTTTGELFF
CDR3nt: TGTGCCACCAGCAGCTATACAACCACCGGGGAGCTGTTTTTT
d_gene: .
abundance: .
j_gene: TRBJ2-2
v_gene: TRBV15

CDR3aa: CASSLGGQGRNSPLHF
CDR3nt: TGCGCCAGCAGCTTGGGTGGACAGGGAAGGAATTCACCCCTCCACTTT
d_gene: TRBD1
abundance: .
j_gene: TRBJ1-6
v_gene: TRBV5-1

CDR3aa: CASSQAHPRQASSYNSPLHF
CDR3nt: TGCGCCAGCAGCCAAGCGCACCCGCGGCAGGCGAGCTCCTATAATTCACCCCTCCACTTT
d_gene: .
abundance: .
j_gene: TRBJ1-6
v_gene: TRBV4-3

CDR3aa: CASQPSLMNTEAFF
CDR3nt: TGCGCCAGCCAACCGTCTTTAATGAACACTGAAGCTTTCTTT
d_gene: .
abundance: .
j_gene: TRBJ1-1
v_gene: TRBV5-1

CDR3aa: CASSYRGGTSTDTQYF
CDR3nt: TGTGCCAGCAGTTACCGGGGGGGGACTAGCACAGATACGCAGTATTTT
d_gene: TRBD2
abundance: .
j_gene: TRBJ2-3
v_gene: TRBV6-5

CDR3aa: CASSSGPGYTEAFF
CDR3nt: TGTGCCAGCAGCTCAGGACCGGGATACACTGAAGCTTTCTTT
d_gene: .
abundance: .
j_gene: TRBJ1-1
v_gene: TRBV9

CDR3aa: CASSKQSSRGETQYF
CDR3nt: TGTGCCAGCAGCAAACAGTCTAGCCGGGGGGAGACCCAGTACTTC
d_gene: .
abundance: .
j_gene: TRBJ2-5
v_gene: TRBV21-1

CDR3aa: CASSPGPYYSYEQYF
CDR3nt: TGTGCCAGCAGTCCTGGCCCCTACTACTCCTACGAGCAGTACTTC
d_gene: .
abundance: .
j_gene: TRBJ2-7
v_gene: TRBV6-6

CDR3aa: CASSSGQGVSPLHF
CDR3nt: TGTGCCAGTAGTTCGGGACAGGGGGTTTCACCCCTCCACTTT
d_gene: TRBD1
abundance: once
j_gene: TRBJ1-6
v_gene: TRBV19

CDR3aa: CASSMGDSTDTQYF
CDR3nt: TGTGCCAGTAGTATGGGGGACAGCACAGATACGCAGTATTTT
d_gene: .
abundance: .
j_gene: TRBJ2-3
v_gene: TRBV19

CDR3aa: CASSLGRYSGANVLTF
CDR3nt: TGTGCCAGCAGCTTGGGCAGGTACTCTGGGGCCAACGTCCTGACTTTC
d_gene: .
abundance: .
j_gene: TRBJ2-6
v_gene: TRBV7-2

CDR3aa: CASSFRGQGGYGYTF
CDR3nt: TGTGCCAGTAGTTTTCGAGGACAGGGCGGCTATGGCTACACCTTC
d_gene: TRBD1
abundance: once
j_gene: TRBJ1-2
v_gene: TRBV19

CDR3aa: CASRAGETQYF
CDR3nt: TGTGCCAGCAGGGCCGGAGAGACCCAGTACTTC
d_gene: .
abundance: .
j_gene: TRBJ2-5
v_gene: TRBV2

CDR3aa: CASSYLPNSGANVLTF
CDR3nt: TGTGCCAGCAGTTACCTCCCAAACTCTGGGGCCAACGTCCTGACTTTC
d_gene: .
abundance: .
j_gene: TRBJ2-6
v_gene: TRBV6-5

CDR3aa: CASRSSGNTIYF
CDR3nt: TGTGCCAGCAGGTCTAGTGGAAACACCATATATTTT
d_gene: .
abundance: .
j_gene: TRBJ1-3
v_gene: TRBV6-5

CDR3aa: CASSDPGEDTSTDTQYF
CDR3nt: TGCGCCAGCAGTGACCCAGGTGAGGATACAAGCACAGATACGCAGTATTTT
d_gene: .
abundance: .
j_gene: TRBJ2-3
v_gene: TRBV10-2

CDR3aa: CASSPFRLSMAPILF
CDR3nt: TGTGCCAGCAGCCCATTCAGACTGAGTATGGCCCCAATACTGTTC
d_gene: .
abundance: medium-sized
j_gene: TRBJ1-2
v_gene: TRBV14

CDR3aa: CASTSPGLGYGYTF
CDR3nt: TGTGCCAGTACTTCCCCCGGTTTGGGGTATGGCTACACCTTC
d_gene: .
abundance: .
j_gene: TRBJ1-2
v_gene: TRBV19

CDR3aa: CASSLKSNQPQHF
CDR3nt: TGTGCCAGCAGTTTAAAGTCCAATCAGCCCCAGCATTTT
d_gene: .
abundance: .
j_gene: TRBJ1-5
v_gene: TRBV27

CDR3aa: CASSPTDTQYF
CDR3nt: TGTGCCAGCAGCCCCACAGATACGCAGTATTTT
d_gene: .
abundance: once
j_gene: TRBJ2-3
v_gene: TRBV6-6

CDR3aa: CASSQPGQGNTIYF
CDR3nt: TGTGCCAGCAGCCAACCGGGACAGGGAAACACCATATATTTT
d_gene: TRBD1
abundance: .
j_gene: TRBJ1-3
v_gene: TRBV4-2

CDR3aa: CASSQRGWSEAFF
CDR3nt: TGTGCCAGCAGCCAGAGGGGGTGGAGTGAAGCTTTCTTT
d_gene: .
abundance: .
j_gene: TRBJ1-1
v_gene: TRBV2

CDR3aa: CASSLALENTEAFF
CDR3nt: TGTGCCAGCAGCTTAGCGCTGGAGAACACTGAAGCTTTCTTT
d_gene: .
abundance: .
j_gene: TRBJ1-1
v_gene: TRBV7-2

CDR3aa: CATTPLGQGSVEQYF
CDR3nt: TGTGCCACCACCCCCCTGGGACAGGGATCTGTGGAGCAGTACTTC
d_gene: TRBD1
abundance: .
j_gene: TRBJ2-7
v_gene: TRBV6-1

CDR3aa: CASSLDSTGNTIYF
CDR3nt: TGTGCCAGCAGCTTGGACAGTACGGGAAACACCATATATTTT
d_gene: .
abundance: few
j_gene: TRBJ1-3
v_gene: TRBV7-8

CDR3aa: CASSHQQGAREQYF
CDR3nt: TGTGCCAGCAGTCACCAACAGGGGGCTAGGGAGCAGTACTTC
d_gene: TRBD1
abundance: .
j_gene: TRBJ2-7
v_gene: TRBV6-6

CDR3aa: CASSFDYDNEQFF
CDR3nt: TGTGCCAGCAGCTTTGACTACGACAATGAGCAGTTCTTC
d_gene: .
abundance: .
j_gene: TRBJ2-1
v_gene: TRBV7-8

CDR3aa: CASSLGGIQPQHF
CDR3nt: TGTGCCAGCAGCTTAGGGGGGATTCAGCCCCAGCATTTT
d_gene: .
abundance: .
j_gene: TRBJ1-5
v_gene: TRBV11-2

CDR3aa: CASSLSGASYNEQFF
CDR3nt: TGTGCCAGCAGCTTGAGCGGGGCGTCCTACAATGAGCAGTTCTTC
d_gene: TRBD2
abundance: .
j_gene: TRBJ2-1
v_gene: TRBV7-3

CDR3aa: CASSDLAGADTQYF
CDR3nt: TGTGCCAGCAGTGACCTAGCGGGGGCAGATACGCAGTATTTT
d_gene: TRBD2
abundance: .
j_gene: TRBJ2-3
v_gene: TRBV2

CDR3aa: CASSQAITHGYTF
CDR3nt: TGTGCCAGCAGCCAAGCGATTACCCATGGCTACACCTTC
d_gene: .
abundance: once
j_gene: TRBJ1-2
v_gene: TRBV4-2

CDR3aa: CASSVSDAEAFF
CDR3nt: TGTGCCAGCAGCGTATCTGACGCTGAAGCTTTCTTT
d_gene: .
abundance: .
j_gene: TRBJ1-1
v_gene: TRBV9

CDR3aa: CASHQSETNEKLFF
CDR3nt: TGTGCCAGCCACCAGTCCGAAACTAATGAAAAACTGTTTTTT
d_gene: .
abundance: .
j_gene: TRBJ1-4
v_gene: TRBV6-6

CDR3aa: CASSYRGNNQPQHF
CDR3nt: TGTGCCAGCAGTTACAGGGGAAACAATCAGCCCCAGCATTTT
d_gene: .
abundance: .
j_gene: TRBJ1-5
v_gene: TRBV6-5